What follows are 3 T cell receptor beta chains derived from one specimen sequenced in a study of Graves' ophthalmopathy and Graves' hyperthyroidism. The sequenced template was RNA, covering the TCR beta CDR3 region. Second-round multiplex PCR came after a first-round RT-PCR that employed HTBI primers. TCRdb passed the multiplex PCR reads through MiXCR, listing each CDR3 protein once. The sample holds about 700,000 distinct CDR3 sequences, roughly 40% seen once. The sequenced sample consisted of peripheral blood. All receptors come from an adult man with Graves' ophthalmopathy.

A few counts support this clonotype. The V and J genes are TRBV25-1 and TRBJ2-2; D unclear. Germline V lookup: CDR1 MGHDK, CDR2 SYGVNS. Trimming shortened V by 9 bases and J by 6 bases, and 14 bases separated the two germline ends. The CDR3 consists of 13 residues. The CDR3 nucleotides read TGTGCCAGTAGTATGTATGAGGCCGGGGAGCTGTTTTTT. The encoded protein is CASSMYEAGELFF.

The V call is TRBV19, the J call TRBJ2-6, with 7 bases that match TRBD1. The CDR3 is 19 residues long. With 5 bases clipped from V and 2 bases from J, the junction kept 15 bases outside the gene matches. The germline CDR1 and CDR2 sequences are LNHDA and SQIVND (reference sequence). This chain's CDR3 is CASSPRTGVATTGANVLTF. CDR3 DNA sequence: TGTGCCAGTAGTCCCCGAACAGGGGTAGCAACAACTGGGGCCAACGTCCTGACTTTC.

This clonotype was found a few times. The chain employs TRBV14 and TRBJ1-1; D call uncertain. The CDR3 extends over 12 amino acids. Germline V gene sequence: CDR1 SGHDN, CDR2 FVKESK. Trimming shortened V by 1 base and J by 7 bases, and 7 bases separated the two germline ends. CDR3 protein: CASSQGTYEAFF. The CDR3 DNA is TGTGCCAGCAGCCAAGGGACCTATGAAGCTTTCTTT.